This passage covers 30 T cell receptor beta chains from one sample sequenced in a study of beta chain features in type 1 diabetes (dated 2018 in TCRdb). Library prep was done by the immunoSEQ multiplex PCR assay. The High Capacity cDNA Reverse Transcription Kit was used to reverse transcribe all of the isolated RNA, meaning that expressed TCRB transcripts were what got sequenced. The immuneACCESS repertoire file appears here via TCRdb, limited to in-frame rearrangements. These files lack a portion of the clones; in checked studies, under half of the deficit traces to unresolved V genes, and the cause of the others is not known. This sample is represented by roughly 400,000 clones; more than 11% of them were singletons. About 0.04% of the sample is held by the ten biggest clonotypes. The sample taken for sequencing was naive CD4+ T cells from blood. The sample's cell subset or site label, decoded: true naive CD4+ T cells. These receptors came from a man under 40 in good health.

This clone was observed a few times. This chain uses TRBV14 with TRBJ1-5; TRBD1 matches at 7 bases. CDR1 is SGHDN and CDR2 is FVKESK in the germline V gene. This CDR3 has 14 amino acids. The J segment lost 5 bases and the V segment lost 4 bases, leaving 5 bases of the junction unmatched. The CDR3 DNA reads TGTGCCAGCAGCCCAGGGGGACTCTATCAGCCCCAGCATTTT. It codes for CASSPGGLYQPQHF.

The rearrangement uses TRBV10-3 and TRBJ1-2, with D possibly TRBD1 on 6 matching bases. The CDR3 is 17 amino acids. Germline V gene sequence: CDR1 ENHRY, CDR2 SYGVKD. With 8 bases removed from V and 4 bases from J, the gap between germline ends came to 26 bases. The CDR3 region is CAIPLSTPLRGTYGYTF. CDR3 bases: TGTGCCATCCCCCTCTCGACACCCCTCAGGGGAACCTATGGCTACACCTTC.

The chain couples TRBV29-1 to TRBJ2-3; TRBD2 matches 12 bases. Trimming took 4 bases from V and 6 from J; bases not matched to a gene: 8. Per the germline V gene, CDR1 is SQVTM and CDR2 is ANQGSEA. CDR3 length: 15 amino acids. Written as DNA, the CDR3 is TGCAGCGTTGGCCCCGCTAGCGGGGGGGCTGATACGCAGTATTTT. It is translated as CSVGPASGGADTQYF.

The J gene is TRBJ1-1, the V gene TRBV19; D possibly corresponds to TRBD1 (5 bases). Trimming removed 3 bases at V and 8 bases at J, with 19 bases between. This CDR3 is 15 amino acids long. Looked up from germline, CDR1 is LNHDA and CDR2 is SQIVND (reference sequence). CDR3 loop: CASSIGPNQGTEAFF. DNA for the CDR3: TGTGCCAGTAGTATCGGTCCCAATCAGGGAACCGAAGCTTTCTTT.

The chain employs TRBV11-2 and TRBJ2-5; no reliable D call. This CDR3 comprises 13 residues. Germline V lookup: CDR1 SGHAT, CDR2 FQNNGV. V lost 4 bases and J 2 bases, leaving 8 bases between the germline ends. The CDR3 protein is CASSSTYQETQYF. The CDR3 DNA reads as TGTGCCAGCAGCTCCACCTATCAAGAGACCCAGTACTTC.

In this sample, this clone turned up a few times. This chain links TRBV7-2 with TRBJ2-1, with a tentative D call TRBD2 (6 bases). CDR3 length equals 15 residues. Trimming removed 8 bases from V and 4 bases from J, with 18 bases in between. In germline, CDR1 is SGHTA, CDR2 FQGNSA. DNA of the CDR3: TGTGCCAGCGCGGGGCAGCCCGTAAATTACAATGAGCAGTTCTTC. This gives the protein CASAGQPVNYNEQFF.

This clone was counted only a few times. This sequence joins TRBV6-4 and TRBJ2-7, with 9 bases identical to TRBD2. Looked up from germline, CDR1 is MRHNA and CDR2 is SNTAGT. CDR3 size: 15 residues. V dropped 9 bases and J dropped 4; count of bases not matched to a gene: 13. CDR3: CASTKLAGEQYEQYV. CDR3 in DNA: TGTGCCAGTACTAAATTAGCGGGAGAGCAGTACGAGCAGTACGTC.

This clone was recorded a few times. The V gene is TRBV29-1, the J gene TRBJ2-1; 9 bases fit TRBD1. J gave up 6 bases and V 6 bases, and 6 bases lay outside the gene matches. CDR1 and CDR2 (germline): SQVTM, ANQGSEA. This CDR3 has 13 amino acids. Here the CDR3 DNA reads TGCAGCGTCGGACAGGGGATGTTCAATGAGCAGTTCTTC. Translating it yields CSVGQGMFNEQFF.

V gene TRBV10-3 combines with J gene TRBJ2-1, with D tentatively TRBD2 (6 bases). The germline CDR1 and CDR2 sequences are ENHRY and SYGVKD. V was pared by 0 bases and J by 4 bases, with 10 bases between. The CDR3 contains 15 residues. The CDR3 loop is CAISESTGEYNEQFF. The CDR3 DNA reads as TGTGCCATCAGTGAGTCGACGGGGGAGTACAATGAGCAGTTCTTC.

This CDR3 reads CASSQWPCQGCHEQYF. The CDR3 DNA reads as TGCGCCAGCAGTCAATGGCCCTGCCAGGGGTGCCACGAGCAGTACTTC. The chain couples TRBV23-1 to TRBJ2-7; possible D gene TRBD1, 6 bases. TRBV23-1 is treated as an ORF (open reading frame) with a function not yet certain. The V end was cut by 1 base, the J end by 5 bases, with 18 bases between. CDR3 length: 16 amino acids.

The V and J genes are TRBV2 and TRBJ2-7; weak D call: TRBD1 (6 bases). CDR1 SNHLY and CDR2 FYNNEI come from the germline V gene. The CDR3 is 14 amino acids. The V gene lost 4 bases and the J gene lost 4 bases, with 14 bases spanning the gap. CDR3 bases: TGTGCCAGCAGTGTACAGGGTCGGTTGTACGAGCAGTACTTC. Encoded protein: CASSVQGRLYEQYF.

CDR3 in DNA: TGTGCCAGCAGCGTATCTGGACTAGCGGGAGTTGGATCCTACAATGAGCAGTTCTTC. Translation: CASSVSGLAGVGSYNEQFF. This chain connects TRBV9 to TRBJ2-1, with 13 bases identical to TRBD2. CDR1 and CDR2 from the germline V gene are SGDLS and YYNGEE. The length of the CDR3 is 19 residues. V was pared by 1 base and J by 1 base, with 8 bases of the junction left unmatched.

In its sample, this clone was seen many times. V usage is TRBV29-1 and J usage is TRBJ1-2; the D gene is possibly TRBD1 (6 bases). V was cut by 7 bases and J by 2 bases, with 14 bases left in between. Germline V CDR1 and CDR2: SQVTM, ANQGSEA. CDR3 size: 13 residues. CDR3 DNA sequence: TGCAGCGCCCGGGACATTCCAAACTATGGCTACACCTTC. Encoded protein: CSARDIPNYGYTF.

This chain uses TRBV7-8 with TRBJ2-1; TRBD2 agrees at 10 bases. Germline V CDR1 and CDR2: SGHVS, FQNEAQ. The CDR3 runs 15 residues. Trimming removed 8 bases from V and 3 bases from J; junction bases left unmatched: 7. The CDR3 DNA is TGTGCCAGCGCCCCCAGACTAGCGGGCTACAATGAGCAGTTCTTC. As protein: CASAPRLAGYNEQFF.

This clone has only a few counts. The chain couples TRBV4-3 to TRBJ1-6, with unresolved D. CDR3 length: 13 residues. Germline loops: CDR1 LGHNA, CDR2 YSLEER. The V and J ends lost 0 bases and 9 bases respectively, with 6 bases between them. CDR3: CASSQDKGSPLHF. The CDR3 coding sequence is TGCGCCAGCAGCCAAGACAAGGGTTCACCCCTCCACTTT.

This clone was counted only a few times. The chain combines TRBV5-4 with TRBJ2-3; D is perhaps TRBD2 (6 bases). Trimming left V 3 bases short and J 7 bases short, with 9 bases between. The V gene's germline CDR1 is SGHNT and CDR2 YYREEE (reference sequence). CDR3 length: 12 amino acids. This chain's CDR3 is CASSSGSYTQYF. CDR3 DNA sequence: TGTGCCAGCAGCTCCGGGAGTTATACGCAGTATTTT.

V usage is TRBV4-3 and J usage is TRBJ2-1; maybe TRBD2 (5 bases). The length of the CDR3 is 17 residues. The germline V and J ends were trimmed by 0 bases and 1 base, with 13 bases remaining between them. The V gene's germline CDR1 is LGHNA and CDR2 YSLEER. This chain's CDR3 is CASSQDSAGISYNEQFF. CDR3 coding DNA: TGCGCCAGCAGCCAAGATTCCGCGGGTATATCCTACAATGAGCAGTTCTTC.

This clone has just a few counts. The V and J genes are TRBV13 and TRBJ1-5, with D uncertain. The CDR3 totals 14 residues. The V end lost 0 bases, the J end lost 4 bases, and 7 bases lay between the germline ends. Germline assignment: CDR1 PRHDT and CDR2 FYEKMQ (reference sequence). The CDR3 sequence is CASSLGLRNQPQHF. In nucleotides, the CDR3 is TGTGCCAGCAGCTTAGGCCTGAGGAATCAGCCCCAGCATTTT.

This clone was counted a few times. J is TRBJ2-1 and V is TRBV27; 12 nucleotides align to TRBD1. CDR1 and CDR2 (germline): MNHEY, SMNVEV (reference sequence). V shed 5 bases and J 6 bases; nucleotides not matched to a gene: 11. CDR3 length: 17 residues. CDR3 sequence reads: CASSETVRDRGLNEQFF. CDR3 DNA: TGTGCCAGCAGTGAGACCGTCCGGGACAGGGGGCTCAATGAGCAGTTCTTC.

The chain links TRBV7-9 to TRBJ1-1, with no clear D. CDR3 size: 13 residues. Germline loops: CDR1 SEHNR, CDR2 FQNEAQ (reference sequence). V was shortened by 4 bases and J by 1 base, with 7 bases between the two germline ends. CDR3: CASSYGRNTEAFF. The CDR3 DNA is TGTGCCAGCAGCTACGGACGGAACACTGAAGCTTTCTTT.

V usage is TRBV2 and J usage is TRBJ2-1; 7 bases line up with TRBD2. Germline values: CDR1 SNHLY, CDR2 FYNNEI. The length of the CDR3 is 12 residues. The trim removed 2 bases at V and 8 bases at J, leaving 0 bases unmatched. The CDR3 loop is CASSERGDEQFF. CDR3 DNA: TGTGCCAGCAGTGAACGGGGGGATGAGCAGTTCTTC.

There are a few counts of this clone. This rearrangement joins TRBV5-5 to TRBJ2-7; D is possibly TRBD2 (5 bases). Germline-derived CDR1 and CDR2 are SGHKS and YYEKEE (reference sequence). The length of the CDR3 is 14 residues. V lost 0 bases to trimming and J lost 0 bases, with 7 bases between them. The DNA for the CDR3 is TGTGCCAGCAGCTTGGGCCTAGCCTCCTACGAGCAGTACGTC. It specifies CASSLGLASYEQYV.

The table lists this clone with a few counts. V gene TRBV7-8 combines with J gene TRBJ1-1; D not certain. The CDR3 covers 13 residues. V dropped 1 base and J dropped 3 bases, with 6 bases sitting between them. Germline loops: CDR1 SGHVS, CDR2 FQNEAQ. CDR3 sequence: CASSLGVDTEAFF. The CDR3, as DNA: TGTGCCAGCAGCTTAGGGGTTGACACTGAAGCTTTCTTT.

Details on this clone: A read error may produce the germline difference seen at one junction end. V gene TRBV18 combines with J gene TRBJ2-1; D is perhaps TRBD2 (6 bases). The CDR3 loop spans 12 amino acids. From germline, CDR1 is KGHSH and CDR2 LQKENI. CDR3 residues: CASSPPGEAQVF. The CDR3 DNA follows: TGTGCCAGCTCACCTCCGGGGGAGGCTCAGGTCTTC.

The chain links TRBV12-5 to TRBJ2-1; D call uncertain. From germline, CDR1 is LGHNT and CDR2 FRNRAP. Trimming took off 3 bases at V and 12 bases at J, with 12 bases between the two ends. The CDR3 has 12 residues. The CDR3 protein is CASGLSPSGQFF. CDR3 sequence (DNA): TGTGCTAGTGGTTTAAGTCCGTCCGGGCAGTTCTTC.

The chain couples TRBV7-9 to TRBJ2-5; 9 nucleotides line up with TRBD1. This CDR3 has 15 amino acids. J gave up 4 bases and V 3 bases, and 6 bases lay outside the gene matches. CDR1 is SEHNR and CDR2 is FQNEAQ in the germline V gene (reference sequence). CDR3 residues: CASSFLKGQGETQYF. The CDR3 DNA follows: TGTGCCAGCAGCTTCCTTAAGGGACAGGGAGAGACCCAGTACTTC.

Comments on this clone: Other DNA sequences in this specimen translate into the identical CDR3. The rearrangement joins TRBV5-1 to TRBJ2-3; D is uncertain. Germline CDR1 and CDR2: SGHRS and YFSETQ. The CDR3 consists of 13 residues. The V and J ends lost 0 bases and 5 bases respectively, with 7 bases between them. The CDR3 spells CASSLVGEDTQYF. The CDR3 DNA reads TGCGCCAGCAGCTTGGTTGGGGAAGATACGCAGTATTTT.

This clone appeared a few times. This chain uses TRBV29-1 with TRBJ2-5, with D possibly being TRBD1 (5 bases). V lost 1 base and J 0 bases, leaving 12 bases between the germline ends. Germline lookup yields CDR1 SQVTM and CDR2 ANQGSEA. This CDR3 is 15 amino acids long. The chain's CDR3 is CSVEGGLSNQETQYF. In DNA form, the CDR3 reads TGCAGCGTTGAAGGGGGCCTTAGTAACCAAGAGACCCAGTACTTC. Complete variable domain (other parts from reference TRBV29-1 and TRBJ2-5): SAVISQKPSRDICQRGTSLTIQCQVDSQVTMMFWYRQQPGQSLTLIATANQGSEATYESGFVIDKFPISRPNLTFSTLTVSNMSPEDSSIYLCSVEGGLSNQETQYFGPGTRLLVL.

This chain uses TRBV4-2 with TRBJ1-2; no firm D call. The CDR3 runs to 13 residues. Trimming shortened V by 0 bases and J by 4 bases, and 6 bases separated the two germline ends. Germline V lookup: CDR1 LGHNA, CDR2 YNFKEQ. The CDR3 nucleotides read TGTGCCAGCAGCCAAGATTTGGTCTATGGCTACACCTTC. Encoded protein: CASSQDLVYGYTF.

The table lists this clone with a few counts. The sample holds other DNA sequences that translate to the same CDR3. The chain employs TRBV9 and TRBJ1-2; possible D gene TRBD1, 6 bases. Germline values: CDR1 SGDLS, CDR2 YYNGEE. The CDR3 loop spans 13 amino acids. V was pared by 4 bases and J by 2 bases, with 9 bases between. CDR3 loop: CASSKDRNYGYTF. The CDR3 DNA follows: TGTGCCAGCAGCAAGGACAGAAACTATGGCTACACCTTC.